Shown below are 3 T cell receptor beta chains from a single sample sequenced in a study of blood T cell repertoires in COVID-19. Assay used: immunoSEQ multiplex PCR; TCRdb lists only in-frame clones, some missing. The sample has more than 300,000 clones, more than 70% seen once. Sample: peripheral blood. These TCRs come from a woman in her thirties with COVID-19, enrolled during active disease.

This clone was recorded only once. The chain has TRBV29-1 and TRBJ1-3; 7 nucleotides agree with TRBD1. The V and J ends lost 6 bases and 4 bases, in that order; junction bases with no gene match: 18. CDR1 and CDR2 from the germline V gene are SQVTM and ANQGSEA. The CDR3 covers 17 residues. In DNA, the CDR3 is TGCAGCGTAATGGACACCCCAACTGACAGGGTCGGAAACACCATATATTTT. It codes for CSVMDTPTDRVGNTIYF.

The chain has TRBV6-2 or TRBV6-3 and TRBJ1-5, with D uncertain. The CDR3 has 14 amino acids. Germline V gives CDR1 MNHEY, CDR2 SVGEGT. Trimming cost V 2 bases and J 7 bases, with 12 bases left between them. CDR3: CASSYGGPGQPQHF. The CDR3 DNA is TGTGCCAGCAGTTACGGAGGCCCCGGGCAGCCCCAGCATTTT.

The V call is TRBV5-1, the J call TRBJ1-2; possible D gene TRBD1, 6 bases. Looked up from germline, CDR1 is SGHRS and CDR2 is YFSETQ. The CDR3 totals 15 residues. With 5 bases removed from V and 7 bases from J, the gap between germline ends came to 21 bases. This CDR3 reads CASRDTITGTGGYTF. In DNA form, the CDR3 reads TGCGCCAGCAGGGATACCATAACAGGGACGGGTGGCTACACCTTC.